The following is a T cell receptor (beta chain) sequence with its context. These data originate in a study of cytomegalovirus exposure and HLA in healthy donors. PCR amplification relied on 60 Vbeta primers (plus 13 Jbeta primers). Generated by immunoSEQ multiplex PCR, the TCRdb table keeps only in-frame clones and is missing some. The data show some 170,000 clones, 72% seen once. The donors (healthy individuals) were bone marrow donors. This CDR3 region has 14 residues. CDR1 and CDR2 (germline): SGHTA, FQGTGA. Trimming left V 7 bases short and J 0 bases short, with 10 bases between. The source of this sequence is a human donor in good health. Material: PBMCs. V is TRBV7-3 and J is TRBJ2-1, with a weak D call TRBD1 (5 bases). The CDR3 bases are TGTGCCAGCACCCTAGACAGCTCCTACAATGAGCAGTTCTTC. Its translation is CASTLDSSYNEQFF.